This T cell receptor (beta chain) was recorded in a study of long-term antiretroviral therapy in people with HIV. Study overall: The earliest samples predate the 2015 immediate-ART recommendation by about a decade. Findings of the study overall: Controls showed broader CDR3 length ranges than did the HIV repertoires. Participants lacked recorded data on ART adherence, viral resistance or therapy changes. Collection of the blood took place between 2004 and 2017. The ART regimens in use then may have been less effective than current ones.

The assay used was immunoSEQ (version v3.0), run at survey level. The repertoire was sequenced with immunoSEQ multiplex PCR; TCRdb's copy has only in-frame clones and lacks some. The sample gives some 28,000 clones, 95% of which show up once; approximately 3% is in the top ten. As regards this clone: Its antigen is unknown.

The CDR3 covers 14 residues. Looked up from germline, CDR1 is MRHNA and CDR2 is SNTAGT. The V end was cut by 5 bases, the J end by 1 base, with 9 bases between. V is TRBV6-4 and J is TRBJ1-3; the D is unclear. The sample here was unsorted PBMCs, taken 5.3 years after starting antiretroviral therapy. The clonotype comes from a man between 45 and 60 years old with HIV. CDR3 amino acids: CASSSGSSGNTIYF. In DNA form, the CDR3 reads TGTGCCAGCAGTTCCGGGAGTTCTGGAAACACCATATATTTT.